The rows below give T cell receptor beta chains drawn from one sample of a study of shared clonotypes between healthy human individuals. Assay used: immunoSEQ multiplex PCR; TCRdb lists only in-frame clones, some missing. The repertoire holds some 2,500,000 clones, with around 90% as singletons. Input material: naive CD4+ T cells from PBMCs. Receptors originate from a man aged 18 to 35 in good health. Some clones in this sample may be carry-over from other donors' samples. Each CDR3 is given with its conserved first and last residue. A D gene is named only where the DNA matches it firmly. For some rows the clone size is stated as once, few or many, or as a class when expanded; others skip it.

v_call	d_call	clone_size	j_call	cdr3_nt	cdr3_aa
TRBV14	-	-	TRBJ2-5	TGTGCCAGCAGCCAAGCCGGGGGTGAGACCCAGTACTTC	CASSQAGGETQYF
TRBV5-4	TRBD2	-	TRBJ2-3	TGTGCCAGCAGCCTTTTAGCGGGAGGGCCAGTAGATACGCAGTATTTT	CASSLLAGGPVDTQYF
TRBV29-1	-	-	TRBJ1-1	TGCAGCGTTGAGGGACGCAACACGGAAGCTTTCTTT	CSVEGRNTEAFF
TRBV28	-	few	TRBJ1-1	TGTGCCAGCGAGTCATGGGCTGAAGCTTTCTTT	CASESWAEAFF
TRBV10-3	TRBD2	once	TRBJ2-7	TGTGCCATCAGTGAACTGTTAGCGGGAGCAGGTGGCGAGCAGTACTTC	CAISELLAGAGGEQYF
TRBV6-5	-	-	TRBJ2-3	TGTGCCAGCAGCCTGGAGTCCGGGGCAGATACGCAGTATTTT	CASSLESGADTQYF
TRBV28	TRBD1	-	TRBJ1-1	TGTGCCACTACAGGGGTTGGGGACACTGAAGCTTTCTTT	CATTGVGDTEAFF
TRBV2	-	once	TRBJ1-5	TGTGCCAGCGGTCCCGTTAGTAATCAGCCCCAGCATTTT	CASGPVSNQPQHF
TRBV14	-	-	TRBJ2-1	TGTGCCAGCAGCCACATAGCGGATGCCTACAATGAGCAGTTCTTC	CASSHIADAYNEQFF
TRBV11-2	-	few	TRBJ1-1	TGTGCCAGCAGCCTACAGGTGTTGAACACTGAAGCTTTCTTT	CASSLQVLNTEAFF
TRBV29-1	-	-	TRBJ1-5	TGCAGTGTTGAGGAGCGGCTTGGGCAGCCCCAGCATTTT	CSVEERLGQPQHF
TRBV15	-	-	TRBJ2-5	TGTGCCACCAGCAGAGATCCGGGGTTAGGGACCCAAGAGACCCAGTACTTC	CATSRDPGLGTQETQYF
TRBV7-8	-	-	TRBJ1-1	TGTGCCAGCTCAGGGGTTACTTACCCATTTCAGAACACTGAAGCTTTCTTT	CASSGVTYPFQNTEAFF
TRBV5-1	-	-	TRBJ2-7	TGCGCCAGCAGCTTGGTCGCCTCTAGGGGAGTATACGAGCAGTACTTC	CASSLVASRGVYEQYF
TRBV6-4	TRBD2	-	TRBJ2-1	TGTGCCAGCAGTAAAGAACCGGGACTAGCGGTGAATGAGCAGTTCTTC	CASSKEPGLAVNEQFF
TRBV28	TRBD1	-	TRBJ2-5	TGTGCCAGCAACCCCGGACAGGTACAAGAGACCCAGTACTTC	CASNPGQVQETQYF
TRBV7-9	-	-	TRBJ2-5	TGTGCCAGCAGCTTAGTAACGGAGACCCAGTACTTC	CASSLVTETQYF
TRBV29-1	-	-	TRBJ1-1	TGCAGCGTTGGTCAGGGGATCGGAGCTTTCTTT	CSVGQGIGAFF
TRBV2	-	-	TRBJ1-1	TGTGCCAGCAGTGAATTACGGAACACTGAAGCTTTCTTT	CASSELRNTEAFF
TRBV2	-	-	TRBJ1-1	TGTGCCAGCACCCCGGGCAGGGAGACTGAAGCTTTCTTT	CASTPGRETEAFF
TRBV30	-	-	TRBJ1-2	TGTGCCTGGAGTGTAGTGTGGAACTATGGCTACACCTTC	CAWSVVWNYGYTF
TRBV29-1	TRBD1	-	TRBJ2-1	TGCAGCGTCATGAAGCCAGGGGGCAATGTCGATAATGAGCAGTTCTTC	CSVMKPGGNVDNEQFF
TRBV19	-	-	TRBJ2-1	TGTGCCAGTAGTAGCCACAGCACACCCCGCCACAATGAGCAGTTCTTC	CASSSHSTPRHNEQFF
TRBV28	TRBD2	-	TRBJ2-5	TGTGCCAGCACTGCGGGAGGGGCAACCCAGTACTTC	CASTAGGATQYF
TRBV7-8	TRBD2	-	TRBJ2-2	TGTGCCAGCAGCTTATTAGCGGGATACACCGGGGAGCTGTTTTTT	CASSLLAGYTGELFF
TRBV7-2	-	once	TRBJ1-1	TGTGCCAGCAGCCTATATACAGGTAACACTGAAGCTTTCTTT	CASSLYTGNTEAFF
TRBV7-3	-	-	TRBJ2-1	TGTGCCAGCAGCTTATTAAGCTCCTACAATGAGCAGTTCTTC	CASSLLSSYNEQFF
TRBV2	-	-	TRBJ2-3	TGTGCCAGCAGTGAGGTGACAGACGCAGATACGCAGTATTTT	CASSEVTDADTQYF
TRBV10-3	-	-	TRBJ1-5	TGTGCCACCTCACCCACTGGCGGGGATGAGAATCAGCCCCAGCATTTT	CATSPTGGDENQPQHF
TRBV5-1	-	-	TRBJ2-2	TGCGCCAGCAGCTTGGTCCTCGGGGCTAGCACCGGGGAGCTGTTTTTT	CASSLVLGASTGELFF
TRBV10-3	-	-	TRBJ2-1	TGTGCCATCAGTGAGGTCGGGACGGGCAATGAGCAGTTCTTC	CAISEVGTGNEQFF
TRBV12-5	TRBD1	-	TRBJ2-3	TGTGCTAGTGGTTTGCAGGACAGGGGGCTAGATGATACGCAGTATTTT	CASGLQDRGLDDTQYF
TRBV14	-	once	TRBJ1-2	TGTGCCAGCAGCCCCGGCGAGTATGGGCCCGGCTACACCTTC	CASSPGEYGPGYTF
TRBV6-5	-	-	TRBJ2-2	TGTGCCAGCAGGACCCGGAACACCGGGGAGCTGTTTTTT	CASRTRNTGELFF
TRBV18	-	-	TRBJ2-5	TGTGCCAGCTCACCGGGACGGTTGGAGACCCAGTACTTC	CASSPGRLETQYF
TRBV7-8	-	-	TRBJ2-1	TGTGCCAGCAGCTTACCCCTGGGGAGATCTGAGCAGTTCTTC	CASSLPLGRSEQFF
TRBV11-2	TRBD2	-	TRBJ2-1	TGTGCCAGCAGCTTAGGAGGTAGCGGGATATACAATGAGCAGTTCTTC	CASSLGGSGIYNEQFF
TRBV5-4	-	once	TRBJ2-7	TGTGCCAGCAGTTCAAAGCGGGACAGCAGCTACGAGCAGTACTTC	CASSSKRDSSYEQYF
TRBV4-1	TRBD1	-	TRBJ2-2	TGCGCCAGCAGCCGAGGGGACAGAGGCACCGGGGAGCTGTTTTTT	CASSRGDRGTGELFF
TRBV4-1	TRBD1	-	TRBJ2-1	TGCGCCAGCAGCCACATGACAGGGGCGTACATCTACAATGAGCAGTTCTTC	CASSHMTGAYIYNEQFF
TRBV5-1	-	-	TRBJ1-1	TGCGCCAGCAGCTTACTAGGACAGCCGAACACTGAAGCTTTCTTT	CASSLLGQPNTEAFF
TRBV28	TRBD1	-	TRBJ2-5	TGTGCCAGCAGCCCGGGACAGACGCGGGAGACCCAGTACTTC	CASSPGQTRETQYF
TRBV10-3	-	-	TRBJ2-6	TGTGCCATCAGCAGGGTCTCTGGGGCCAACGTCCTGACTTTC	CAISRVSGANVLTF
TRBV9	TRBD1	once	TRBJ2-1	TGTGCCAGCAGCGTAGGGGGACAGGGTAAAAATGAGCAGTTCTTC	CASSVGGQGKNEQFF
TRBV5-1	-	-	TRBJ2-5	TGCGCCAGCAGCTTGGCCCTTGCTAGCCCAGAGACCCAGTACTTC	CASSLALASPETQYF
TRBV7-2	TRBD1	-	TRBJ2-1	TGTGCCAGCAGCTCCCCCGGGACAGGGGGTAATGAGCAGTTCTTC	CASSSPGTGGNEQFF